This is a list of T cell receptor beta chains from one sample in a study of cytomegalovirus exposure and HLA in healthy donors. The method was immunoSEQ multiplex PCR; TCRdb's version includes in-frame clones alone and lacks a portion of them. The table shows a few hundred thousand clones, with about 80% occurring only once. Sequences were obtained from PBMCs. The receptors originated from a man aged 18 to 35 in good health and CMV-seronegative. Both conserved end residues are trimmed from each CDR3. Fields, in order: V gene, J gene, CDR3 protein.

>TRBV7-9|TRBJ2-7
ASSTSFGRALGEQY
>TRBV6-1|TRBJ2-7
ASSEELAGGSFSYEQY
>TRBV6-4|TRBJ2-3
ASRSEGQGSTDTQY
>TRBV4-1|TRBJ2-3
ASSQLMRPGEADTQY
>TRBV28|TRBJ1-1
ASSLSYGGMNTEAF
>TRBV10-2|TRBJ2-7
ASSEAREYEQY
>TRBV28|TRBJ1-4
ASRGGDRASTNEKLF
>TRBV28|TRBJ2-1
ASSSLAGGRNEQF
>TRBV11-3|TRBJ2-7
ASSLPTSPGYEQY
>TRBV7-2|TRBJ1-1
ASSPSTGVSTEAF
>TRBV7-3|TRBJ2-5
ASSPPRQGVVETQY
>TRBV7-6|TRBJ2-7
ASSKGQGPVSYEQY
>TRBV6-1|TRBJ2-7
ASSLGGSGYEQY
>TRBV28|TRBJ2-4
ASSGPLAIQY
>TRBV7-2|TRBJ2-5
ASSSGTSQQETQY
>TRBV19|TRBJ2-7
ASSPWTGSYEQY
>TRBV9|TRBJ1-4
ASSVVGGPEEKLF
>TRBV5-6|TRBJ1-2
ASSDRDYGYT
>TRBV4-3|TRBJ2-7
ASSQDRTRPLSDEQY
>TRBV5-1|TRBJ1-1
ASSSSDREVIGAF
>TRBV5-8|TRBJ2-1
ASSLGLAALNEQF
>TRBV7-9|TRBJ1-2
ASSESTTGGAGGYT
>TRBV11-2|TRBJ2-1
ASSLQRSSYNEQF
>TRBV15|TRBJ2-5
ATSRDPDRGETQY
>TRBV2|TRBJ2-7
ASSTSGTGGFLSYEQY
>TRBV5-6|TRBJ1-2
ASSLAGTGNRYGYT
>TRBV30|TRBJ1-2
AWSCSWDRDCGYT
>TRBV25-1|TRBJ2-2
ASSDLRGGELF
>TRBV9|TRBJ2-3
ASSVVGAADTQY
>TRBV5-1|TRBJ1-1
ASSADSANTEAF
>TRBV27|TRBJ1-4
ASSKLTSVGGEKLF
>TRBV5-8|TRBJ2-1
ASSLGGSQWDEQF
>TRBV5-5|TRBJ2-3
ASSPSGESTDTQY
>TRBV27|TRBJ1-5
ASGRGQPQH
>TRBV11-1|TRBJ2-1
ASSLAGVGNEQF
>TRBV9|TRBJ1-1
ASSVQLDTEAF
>TRBV6-6|TRBJ2-7
ASSTQGIEQY
>TRBV5-5|TRBJ1-5
ASSPGDASNQPQH
>TRBV19|TRBJ2-5
ASSTTTGGVQETQY
>TRBV20-1|TRBJ2-5
SAPRAETQY
>TRBV6-1|TRBJ2-2
ASSFSSGTGELF
>TRBV27|TRBJ2-7
ASSFRREGSYEQY
>TRBV2|TRBJ2-2
ASPRRLHSGALNTGELF
>TRBV7-2|TRBJ1-6
ASSLRRGGDTLPSPLH
>TRBV5-1|TRBJ1-4
ASSLELGLNEKLF
>TRBV10-3|TRBJ1-2
AITAEGLDYGYT